This paragraph reports one T cell receptor beta chain. The CDR3 consists of 14 residues. The germline V and J ends were trimmed by 2 bases and 5 bases, with 12 bases remaining between them. Germline V CDR1 and CDR2: SNHLY, FYNNEI. Original handling: Nucleated cell counts were estimated from reference gene primer amplification. Produced via immunoSEQ multiplex PCR; TCRdb's table is partial and in-frame only. That table is the source of V, J and clone size, and D and trimming were worked out from the DNA. This sample has fewer than 500,000 clones; over 65% occur once, and the top ten carry roughly 1.1%. The sample originates from a study of blood T cell repertoires in COVID-19. For the study at large: Whether acute or convalescent, the COVID-19 samples came from the United States, Italy and Spain. T cells, B-cell-depleted T cells, or PBMCs provided the cDNA or gDNA that served as material.

The chain links TRBV2 to TRBJ1-1, with unresolved D. The sequence was obtained from a human donor with acute or convalescent COVID-19. The donor label of this sample is uncertain. Material: peripheral blood. CDR3 residues: CASSETRHQTEAFF. CDR3 nucleotide sequence: TGTGCCAGCAGTGAAACCAGGCATCAAACTGAAGCTTTCTTT.